The 27 T cell receptor beta chains given below trace back to one sample, sequenced in a study of cytomegalovirus exposure and HLA in healthy donors. Use of 60 Vbeta and 13 Jbeta primers characterized the PCR. TCRdb's copy holds only in-frame clones and misses some; the assay was immunoSEQ multiplex PCR. This sample has some 180,000 clones, with more than 60% found just once. The material sequenced was PBMCs. The origin of the receptors is a man aged 18 to 35 in good health and CMV-seronegative.

This clone was recorded only once. The chain recombines TRBV5-1 with TRBJ2-5; perhaps TRBD2 as D (6 bases). Germline lookup yields CDR1 SGHRS and CDR2 YFSETQ. V dropped 1 base and J dropped 1 base, with 17 bases sitting between them. The CDR3 loop spans 17 amino acids. The CDR3 is CASSLPLAVGTQETQYF. The CDR3 DNA sequence: TGCGCCAGCAGCTTGCCCTTAGCGGTAGGGACCCAAGAGACCCAGTACTTC. Drawing the rest from reference TRBV5-1 and TRBJ2-5, the complete variable domain is KAGVTQTPRYLIKTRGQQVTLSCSPISGHRSVSWYQQTPGQGLQFLFEYFSETQRNKGNFPGRFSGRQFSNSRSEMNVSTLELGDSALYLCASSLPLAVGTQETQYFGPGTRLLVL.

This clone was observed a few times. This chain connects TRBV7-2 to TRBJ1-1, with TRBD1 as a possible D gene (6 bases). Between the trimmed V and J ends, which lost 0 bases and 3 bases, there was a span of 8 bases. Per germline, CDR1 SGHTA and CDR2 FQGNSA. The CDR3 spans 14 residues. CDR3 residues: CASSLAGHYTEAFF. CDR3 coding DNA: TGTGCCAGCAGCTTAGCGGGACACTACACTGAAGCTTTCTTT.

This clone was recorded only once. In nucleotides, the CDR3 is TGTGCCAGCAGCTTAGACGCCGACAGGATGAGACCCCCCTACGAGCAGTACTTC. Its translation is CASSLDADRMRPPYEQYF. V usage is TRBV7-2 and J usage is TRBJ2-7; TRBD1 might be the D (6 bases). The CDR3 totals 18 residues. Per the germline V gene, CDR1 is SGHTA and CDR2 is FQGNSA. Trimming stripped 1 base from V and 2 bases from J, with 21 bases between.

V is TRBV5-5 and J is TRBJ2-7; D unresolved. This CDR3 is built from 15 residues. CDR1 and CDR2 (germline): SGHKS, YYEKEE (reference sequence). The V and J ends lost 0 bases and 0 bases respectively, with 10 bases between them. The CDR3 here is CASSLEQVLSYEQYF. Here the CDR3 DNA reads TGTGCCAGCAGCTTGGAGCAGGTCCTCTCCTACGAGCAGTACTTC. The full variable domain, rest sourced from reference TRBV5-5 and TRBJ2-7, is DAGVTQSPTHLIKTRGQQVTLRCSPISGHKSVSWYQQVLGQGPQFIFQYYEKEERGRGNFPDRFSARQFPNYSSELNVNALLLGDSALYLCASSLEQVLSYEQYFGPGTRLTVT.

This chain connects TRBV9 to TRBJ2-7; 9 positions match TRBD2. V was clipped by 0 bases and J by 3 bases; unmatched bases: 4. The CDR3 length is 15 residues. Looked up from germline, CDR1 is SGDLS and CDR2 is YYNGEE. CDR3 nucleotide sequence: TGTGCCAGCAGCGTAGGTTTGACTAGCGGCTACGAGCAGTACTTC. Translation gives CASSVGLTSGYEQYF. The full variable domain, completed using reference TRBV9 and TRBJ2-7, is DSGVTQTPKHLITATGQRVTLRCSPRSGDLSVYWYQQSLDQGLQFLIQYYNGEERAKGNILERFSAQQFPDLHSELNLSSLELGDSALYFCASSVGLTSGYEQYFGPGTRLTVT.

This chain connects TRBV4-3 to TRBJ2-1, with 9 positions matching TRBD2. CDR1 and CDR2 (germline): LGHNA, YSLEER. V lost 1 base, J lost 3 bases, and 4 bases stayed unmatched. This CDR3 has 16 residues. This CDR3 is CASSQAASGNYNEQFF. The CDR3 coding sequence is TGCGCCAGCAGCCAAGCGGCTAGCGGGAACTACAATGAGCAGTTCTTC.

The chain combines TRBV4-3 with TRBJ1-1, with 8 nucleotides matching TRBD1. Germline V gene lookup returns CDR1 LGHNA and CDR2 YSLEER. The CDR3 sequence is 14 residues long. V lost 2 bases to trimming and J lost 6 bases; unmatched junction nucleotides: 5. The DNA for the CDR3 is TGCGCCAGCAGCCAACTCACAGGGGGAGCTGAAGCTTTCTTT. This codes for CASSQLTGGAEAFF.

This clone was observed a few times. V usage is TRBV14 and J usage is TRBJ2-5, with TRBD2 matching over 10 bases. Losses at the gene ends were 5 bases for V and 4 bases for J; bases not matched to a gene: 7. CDR3 length: 15 amino acids. Germline V gene lookup returns CDR1 SGHDN and CDR2 FVKESK. CDR3 residues: CASSVGSSGGETQYF. Written as DNA, the CDR3 is TGTGCCAGCAGCGTCGGTTCTAGCGGGGGAGAGACCCAGTACTTC.

The rearrangement joins TRBV7-9 to TRBJ2-5; 9 bases map to TRBD2. The CDR3 extends over 15 amino acids. V was pared by 1 base and J by 4 bases, with 4 bases of the junction left unmatched. The V gene's germline CDR1 is SEHNR and CDR2 FQNEAQ (reference sequence). The CDR3 reads CASSLVTREGETQYF. The CDR3, as DNA: TGTGCCAGCAGCTTAGTTACGCGGGAGGGAGAGACCCAGTACTTC.

Regarding this clone: Germline is not matched at one junction end, which may reflect a read error. The V and J genes are TRBV20-1 and TRBJ2-7; D call uncertain. The V gene's germline CDR1 is DFQATT and CDR2 SNEGSKA (reference sequence). The CDR3 spans 10 residues. Here the CDR3 DNA reads TGCAGTGCTGGCAGTTACGCGCAGTACTTC. This gives the protein CSAGSYAQYF.

The gene calls are TRBV4-3 and TRBJ2-2; TRBD2 agrees at 16 bases. With 4 bases clipped from V and 4 bases from J, the junction kept 6 bases outside the gene matches. This CDR3 contains 18 residues. Germline CDR1 LGHNA, CDR2 YSLEER. The CDR3 DNA reads as TGCGCCAGCAGCCCGGGACTAGCGGGAGGGCCGAGCACCGGGGAGCTGTTTTTT. As protein: CASSPGLAGGPSTGELFF.

V is TRBV7-8 and J is TRBJ1-2; D is unresolved. The germline V and J ends were trimmed by 1 base and 4 bases, with 13 bases remaining between them. CDR3 length equals 15 residues. Germline CDR1 is SGHVS and CDR2 is FQNEAQ. CDR3 DNA: TGTGCCAGCAGCTTAGGTCGGCGGGGTGGCTATGGCTACACCTTC. Protein: CASSLGRRGGYGYTF. The entire variable domain, with the rest obtained from reference TRBV7-8 and TRBJ1-2, is as follows: GAGVSQSPRYKVAKRGQDVALRCDPISGHVSLFWYQQALGQGPEFLTYFQNEAQLDKSGLPSDRFFAERPEGSVSTLKIQRTQQEDSAVYLCASSLGRRGGYGYTFGSGTRLTVV.

This clone was seen only once. The V and J genes are TRBV7-3 and TRBJ2-7; 7 nucleotides align to TRBD1. V was pared by 5 bases and J by 6 bases, with 16 bases of the junction left unmatched. The CDR3 is made up of 16 amino acids. Germline loops: CDR1 SGHTA, CDR2 FQGTGA. CDR3 amino acids: CASSPPGTVCGPEQYF. The CDR3 DNA reads as TGTGCCAGCAGCCCCCCAGGGACAGTATGTGGTCCCGAGCAGTACTTC.

This chain connects TRBV9 to TRBJ2-5; the match to TRBD1 covers 9 bases. The DNA end is more similar to TRBJ2-7, so the J call may be wrong. The CDR3 has 15 amino acids. Per the germline V gene, CDR1 is SGDLS and CDR2 is YYNGEE. CDR3 sequence reads: CASSVGTGSSYEQYF. Here the CDR3 DNA reads TGTGCCAGCAGCGTTGGGACAGGGAGCTCCTACGAGCAGTACTTC.

The rearrangement links TRBV5-1 to TRBJ2-3; a possible D gene is TRBD2 (5 bases). The germline V gene encodes CDR1 SGHRS and CDR2 YFSETQ. Trimming pared 4 bases from V and 2 bases from J, leaving 14 bases between. The CDR3 sequence is 15 residues long. CDR3 DNA: TGCGCCAGCAGCCCATCAAAGAGGGTCACAGATACGCAGTATTTT. Translated: CASSPSKRVTDTQYF.

This clone was detected once. The chain combines TRBV20-1 with TRBJ1-2, with TRBD1 matching over 8 bases. The V gene's germline CDR1 is DFQATT and CDR2 SNEGSKA (reference sequence). The length of the CDR3 is 11 residues. Trimming cost V 6 bases and J 8 bases; bases outside gene matches: 5. This chain's CDR3 is CSAIGQGGYTF. CDR3 sequence (DNA): TGCAGTGCCATTGGACAGGGCGGCTACACCTTC.

The chain's CDR3 is CASSLAGQGQETQYF. Here the CDR3 DNA reads TGTGCCAGCAGCTTAGCAGGACAGGGCCAAGAGACCCAGTACTTC. The chain couples TRBV7-9 to TRBJ2-5; 8 bases line up with TRBD1. The CDR3 has 15 amino acids. CDR1 and CDR2 (germline): SEHNR, FQNEAQ (reference sequence). The V segment lost 0 bases and the J segment 1 base; nucleotides outside the gene matches: 1.

This clone has a single count. This chain links TRBV5-1 with TRBJ2-1; 15 nucleotides line up with TRBD2. The V segment lost 2 bases and the J segment 1 base; nucleotides outside the gene matches: 1. CDR1 SGHRS and CDR2 YFSETQ come from the germline V gene. The CDR3 loop spans 17 amino acids. The DNA for the CDR3 is TGCGCCAGCAGCTTCGGACTAGCGGGAGGGTCCTACAATGAGCAGTTCTTC. Translated: CASSFGLAGGSYNEQFF.

A single count supports this clone. V gene TRBV5-1 combines with J gene TRBJ2-5; 8 bases are a match to TRBD1. The germline V gene encodes CDR1 SGHRS and CDR2 YFSETQ. V lost 5 bases, J lost 4 bases, and 10 bases stayed unmatched. The CDR3 consists of 15 residues. The CDR3 spells CASRPQGARGETQYF. The CDR3 nucleotides read TGCGCCAGCAGACCTCAGGGGGCGCGTGGAGAGACCCAGTACTTC. Supplemented by reference TRBV5-1 and TRBJ2-5, the full variable domain reads KAGVTQTPRYLIKTRGQQVTLSCSPISGHRSVSWYQQTPGQGLQFLFEYFSETQRNKGNFPGRFSGRQFSNSRSEMNVSTLELGDSALYLCASRPQGARGETQYFGPGTRLLVL.

This clone has a handful of counts. The rearrangement uses TRBV4-3 and TRBJ1-2, with D perhaps TRBD1 (5 bases). This CDR3 region has 18 residues. V lost 1 base, J lost 4 bases, and 22 bases lay in between. From germline, CDR1 is LGHNA and CDR2 YSLEER. The CDR3 region has the DNA TGCGCCAGCAGCCAAGGGTTAGTGGGGGGAGCATTCACCTATGGCTACACCTTC. Translating it yields CASSQGLVGGAFTYGYTF.

V usage is TRBV15 and J usage is TRBJ1-5; no clear D. The germline gives CDR1 LNHNV, CDR2 YYDKDF (reference sequence). This CDR3 comprises 19 residues. V shed 0 bases and J shed 2 bases, with 20 bases lying between them. Here the CDR3 reads CATSREYAGAVFGNQPQHF. The CDR3 DNA follows: TGTGCCACCAGCAGAGAGTATGCGGGAGCGGTTTTTGGCAATCAGCCCCAGCATTTT. Full variable domain (outside the CDR3, taken from reference TRBV15 and TRBJ1-5): DAMVIQNPRYQVTQFGKPVTLSCSQTLNHNVMYWYQQKSSQAPKLLFHYYDKDFNNEADTPDNFQSRRPNTSFCFLDIRSPGLGDTAMYLCATSREYAGAVFGNQPQHFGDGTRLSIL.

The chain links TRBV6-5 to TRBJ1-2; a possible D gene is TRBD1 (5 bases). The V end was cut by 2 bases, the J end by 4 bases, with 11 bases between. This CDR3 is 14 amino acids long. The germline V gene has CDR1 MNHEY and CDR2 SVGAGI. CDR3 in amino acids: CASSYDGGGYGYTF. The CDR3 DNA follows: TGTGCCAGCAGTTACGATGGGGGAGGCTATGGCTACACCTTC.

J is TRBJ2-7 and V is TRBV5-1; D remains unclear. The CDR3 sequence is 13 residues long. Germline lookup yields CDR1 SGHRS and CDR2 YFSETQ. The V end was cut by 5 bases, the J end by 1 base, with 10 bases between. The CDR3 loop reads CASSSTNSYEQYF. CDR3 nucleotides: TGCGCCAGCAGTAGTACCAATTCCTACGAGCAGTACTTC.

The J gene is TRBJ2-7, the V gene TRBV6-5, with 7 bases lining up with TRBD2. This CDR3 contains 15 residues. Germline V CDR1 and CDR2: MNHEY, SVGAGI. Germline trimming cut 0 bases from V and 6 bases from J; bases unmatched to any gene: 8. This chain's CDR3 is CASSYSGGTVLEQYF. The CDR3 nucleotides read TGTGCCAGCAGTTACTCGGGGGGGACCGTTCTCGAGCAGTACTTC.

V usage is TRBV4-2 and J usage is TRBJ1-2; 12 bases are shared with TRBD1. The junction had 10 bases not matched to a gene; V was cut back by 7 bases and J by 4 bases. The CDR3 sequence is 16 residues long. In germline, CDR1 is LGHNA, CDR2 YNFKEQ. CDR3 in DNA: TGTGCCAGCAAGGGGACAGGGGGCAGATACCCCTATGGCTACACCTTC. Amino acid sequence: CASKGTGGRYPYGYTF.

This chain connects TRBV11-2 to TRBJ2-2; 7 bases match TRBD1. The CDR3 runs 18 residues. The V gene's germline CDR1 is SGHAT and CDR2 FQNNGV. Trimming at V came to 7 bases and at J to 5 bases, leaving 19 bases not matched to a gene. The CDR3 nucleotides are TGTGCCAGCATTGGTCGTAGGGGGCTTGGGTTTTTGACCGGGGAGCTGTTTTTT. Translating it yields CASIGRRGLGFLTGELFF.

In its sample, this clone was seen once. The J gene is TRBJ1-2, the V gene TRBV2, with TRBD1 as a possible D gene (6 bases). V lost 2 bases and J 3 bases, leaving 13 bases between the germline ends. Germline CDR1 and CDR2: SNHLY and FYNNEI. The CDR3 runs 15 residues. DNA for the CDR3: TGTGCCAGCAGTGAATTGGGGGCGCGGGACTATGGCTACACCTTC. Translation: CASSELGARDYGYTF.